These 9 T cell receptor beta chains share one sample of origin, sequenced in a study of T cells in Graves' hyperthyroidism and ophthalmopathy. Amplification targeted TCR beta CDR3 regions from RNA transcripts. The HTBI primer set drove a first-round RT-PCR of the TCR CDR3. TCRdb independently ran MiXCR on the multiplex PCR reads; one entry per CDR3 protein. The sample contains nearly 750,000 distinct CDR3 sequences, approximately 40% of which appear only once. Material for sequencing was blood. Source of these receptors: a woman in her forties with Graves' hyperthyroidism.

This clonotype was counted ten times or more. The V gene is TRBV12-3 or TRBV12-4, the J gene TRBJ1-1; D not certain. This CDR3 comprises 15 residues. Trimming stripped 3 bases from V and 0 bases from J, with 11 bases between. This chain's CDR3 is CASSFMDDLNTEAFF. CDR3 coding DNA: TGTGCCAGCAGTTTTATGGATGATTTGAACACTGAAGCTTTCTTT.

Concerning this clonotype itself: The junction and the germline gene differ at one end; a read error may be behind it. V usage is TRBV24-1 and J usage is TRBJ1-2; 7 bases agree with TRBD1. The CDR3 is 14 amino acids. Looked up from germline, CDR1 is KGHDR and CDR2 is SFDVKD. The chain's CDR3 is CATSETGRGERWAF. CDR3 nucleotide sequence: TGTGCCACCAGTGAGACAGGGCGAGGGGAGCGGTGGGCCTTC.

The chain combines TRBV28 with TRBJ1-2; the D is unclear. The V gene's germline CDR1 is MDHEN and CDR2 SYDVKM. V lost 2 bases, J lost 4 bases, and 8 bases lay in between. The CDR3 is made up of 13 amino acids. The CDR3 coding sequence is TGTGCCAGCAGTTTAGACGTTTTCTATGGCTACACCTTC. It translates to CASSLDVFYGYTF.

The chain joins TRBV7-3 to TRBJ1-1; possibly TRBD1 for D (5 bases). The V gene lost 1 base and the J gene lost 3 bases, with 12 bases spanning the gap. The CDR3 runs 15 residues. Germline assignment: CDR1 SGHTA and CDR2 FQGTGA. The CDR3 spells CASSLNPGPYTEAFF. CDR3 DNA: TGTGCCAGCAGCTTAAACCCGGGGCCCTACACTGAAGCTTTCTTT.

This clonotype was seen a handful of times. This chain uses TRBV12-3 or TRBV12-4 with TRBJ2-5, with D perhaps TRBD2 (5 bases). This CDR3 spans 14 amino acids. V shed 4 bases and J shed 6 bases, with 15 bases lying between them. In nucleotides, the CDR3 is TGTGCCAGCAGTTCCCATACAAACGGGAAGACCCAGTACTTC. This gives the protein CASSSHTNGKTQYF.

As regards this clonotype: A much bigger clone sits one base away, suggesting this may be a read error. This likely comes from a read error, as the CDR3 has no conserved phenylalanine or tryptophan at its end. V is TRBV2 and J is TRBJ2-2; D is unclear. Germline CDR1 and CDR2: SNHLY and FYNNEI. The CDR3 is 13 residues long. Trimming removed 10 bases from V and 0 bases from J, with 9 bases in between. The DNA for the CDR3 is TGTGCCATAGGAGCTTCGAACACCGGGGAGCTGTTTTGT. It translates to CAIGASNTGELFC.

This clonotype showed up many times. The chain uses TRBV2 and TRBJ1-2, with D maybe TRBD1 (5 bases). Germline CDR1 SNHLY, CDR2 FYNNEI. V lost 6 bases to trimming and J lost 4 bases, with 18 bases between them. The length of the CDR3 is 15 residues. In DNA form, the CDR3 reads TGTGCCAGCAGCGCCCTACGGGGCCGCAGCTATGGCTACACCTTC. This sequence encodes CASSALRGRSYGYTF.

Many counts were recorded for this clonotype. The chain joins TRBV7-9 to TRBJ2-7, with 7 bases aligning to TRBD2. This CDR3 spans 16 amino acids. V was clipped by 3 bases and J by 0 bases; unmatched bases: 8. Looked up from germline, CDR1 is SEHNR and CDR2 is FQNEAQ (reference sequence). The CDR3 DNA sequence: TGTGCCAGCAGCTTTTCTTCGCGGGAGACCTCCTACGAGCAGTACTTC. Its translation: CASSFSSRETSYEQYF.

The chain joins TRBV7-9 to TRBJ1-2; tentatively, D is TRBD1 (6 bases). Trimming cost V 1 base and J 8 bases, with 14 bases left between them. CDR1 and CDR2 from the germline V gene are SEHNR and FQNEAQ (reference sequence). This CDR3 region has 14 residues. The CDR3 loop is CASSLGLGAGGYTF. CDR3 sequence (DNA): TGTGCCAGCAGCTTAGGGTTGGGGGCGGGCGGCTACACCTTC.